Listed below are T cell receptor beta chains from one sample, sequenced in a study of T cells in Graves' hyperthyroidism and ophthalmopathy. TCRdb ran MiXCR on the multiplex PCR reads and lists one entry per CDR3 protein. The sample gives some 620,000 distinct CDR3 sequences, around 15% of which show up once; 3.8% is in the top ten. The sample was blood. The receptors here all came from a woman in her twenties or thirties with Graves' hyperthyroidism. Each CDR3 is given with its conserved first and last residue. Some rows have no size entry. The others give once, few or many, or a class for an expanded clone.

v_gene: TRBV7-8
abundance: many
j_gene: TRBJ2-3
CDR3aa: CASSHGWTSSGSLTDTQYF

v_gene: TRBV20-1
abundance: -
j_gene: TRBJ2-7
CDR3aa: CSAYSGDHYEQYF

v_gene: TRBV2
abundance: many
j_gene: TRBJ2-5
CDR3aa: CASSEELAGVSQETQYF

v_gene: TRBV7-2
abundance: few
j_gene: TRBJ2-2
CDR3aa: CASSLWSPGELFF

v_gene: TRBV6-2/TRBV6-3
abundance: many
j_gene: TRBJ2-3
CDR3aa: CASSLTERSTDTQYF

v_gene: TRBV28
abundance: few
j_gene: TRBJ2-2
CDR3aa: CASSLSPDFDRELFF

v_gene: TRBV27
abundance: many
j_gene: TRBJ2-3
CDR3aa: CASSSPRRGRSTDTQYF

v_gene: TRBV5-1
abundance: -
j_gene: TRBJ2-7
CDR3aa: CASSPLGGAPYEQYF

v_gene: TRBV12-3/TRBV12-4
abundance: -
j_gene: TRBJ2-2
CDR3aa: CASSRDTTGELFF

v_gene: TRBV28
abundance: -
j_gene: TRBJ1-2
CDR3aa: CASSNDGGAGYGYTF

v_gene: TRBV6-1
abundance: -
j_gene: TRBJ2-7
CDR3aa: CASTWSGGVEQYF

v_gene: TRBV5-1
abundance: -
j_gene: TRBJ1-2
CDR3aa: CASSADRGGYGYTF

v_gene: TRBV15
abundance: few
j_gene: TRBJ2-7
CDR3aa: CATSRAGLDEQYF

v_gene: TRBV7-3
abundance: many
j_gene: TRBJ2-7
CDR3aa: CASAPGTESYEQYF

v_gene: TRBV20-1
abundance: few
j_gene: TRBJ1-4
CDR3aa: CSARDSLRESGEKLFF

v_gene: TRBV10-1
abundance: -
j_gene: TRBJ1-6
CDR3aa: CASPQMGTGNSPLHF

v_gene: TRBV19
abundance: many
j_gene: TRBJ1-2
CDR3aa: CASSWGQGRVYGYTF

v_gene: TRBV7-7
abundance: -
j_gene: TRBJ1-2
CDR3aa: CASSPLAPGAGYTF

v_gene: TRBV13
abundance: -
j_gene: TRBJ1-5
CDR3aa: CASSLGGSGGNQPQHF

v_gene: TRBV9
abundance: few
j_gene: TRBJ2-1
CDR3aa: CASSVNQFNEQFF

v_gene: TRBV20-1
abundance: -
j_gene: TRBJ2-1
CDR3aa: CSAPWDNEQFF

v_gene: TRBV27
abundance: few
j_gene: TRBJ2-1
CDR3aa: CASSWVGRGDEQFF

v_gene: TRBV6-1
abundance: -
j_gene: TRBJ2-3
CDR3aa: CASRSQGVWTDTQYF

v_gene: TRBV18
abundance: few
j_gene: TRBJ1-4
CDR3aa: CASSPGTGGVGTNEKLFF

v_gene: TRBV9
abundance: once
j_gene: TRBJ1-4
CDR3aa: CASSPTRVRQGDEKLFF

v_gene: TRBV7-2
abundance: many
j_gene: TRBJ2-1
CDR3aa: CASSRDREDLQFF

v_gene: TRBV20-1
abundance: many
j_gene: TRBJ2-4
CDR3aa: CSARTSGKEVIQYF

v_gene: TRBV11-2
abundance: many
j_gene: TRBJ2-2
CDR3aa: CASSLKVWGRRELFF

v_gene: TRBV12-3/TRBV12-4
abundance: many
j_gene: TRBJ1-1
CDR3aa: CASSFVWGNTEAFF

v_gene: TRBV20-1
abundance: many
j_gene: TRBJ2-7
CDR3aa: CSAGNSGTGFGEQYF

v_gene: TRBV9
abundance: -
j_gene: TRBJ1-2
CDR3aa: CASSVEDRGYGYTF

v_gene: TRBV6-1
abundance: many
j_gene: TRBJ2-5
CDR3aa: CASSEARTGKETQYF

v_gene: TRBV5-1
abundance: -
j_gene: TRBJ2-2
CDR3aa: CASRTGGATGELFF

v_gene: TRBV7-9
abundance: -
j_gene: TRBJ1-3
CDR3aa: CASREKLSGNTIYF

v_gene: TRBV20-1
abundance: few
j_gene: TRBJ2-2
CDR3aa: CSARAMGGELFF

v_gene: TRBV7-2
abundance: many
j_gene: TRBJ2-4
CDR3aa: CASSQDGTKNIQYF

v_gene: TRBV5-1
abundance: many
j_gene: TRBJ2-1
CDR3aa: CASSLAALRDNEQFF

v_gene: TRBV6-1
abundance: few
j_gene: TRBJ2-2
CDR3aa: CASRAPGLAATNTGELFF

v_gene: TRBV20-1
abundance: few
j_gene: TRBJ2-7
CDR3aa: CSASPLGLAGGGYEQYF

v_gene: TRBV5-1
abundance: -
j_gene: TRBJ1-1
CDR3aa: CASSLVAGGPLEAFF

v_gene: TRBV6-6
abundance: many
j_gene: TRBJ2-3
CDR3aa: CASSYSALAGGMEDTQYF

v_gene: TRBV30
abundance: -
j_gene: TRBJ2-6
CDR3aa: CACPSSGRYVLTF

v_gene: TRBV18
abundance: many
j_gene: TRBJ1-2
CDR3aa: CASSPRTDGYTF

v_gene: TRBV19
abundance: -
j_gene: TRBJ1-5
CDR3aa: CASSIEGQPQHF

v_gene: TRBV9
abundance: few
j_gene: TRBJ2-2
CDR3aa: CASSPRTSTGELFF

v_gene: TRBV7-9
abundance: -
j_gene: TRBJ2-1
CDR3aa: CASSYVRASVNEQFF

v_gene: TRBV11-2
abundance: many
j_gene: TRBJ2-5
CDR3aa: CASSLVLLAGVRETQYF

v_gene: TRBV20-1
abundance: many
j_gene: TRBJ2-3
CDR3aa: CSATRTVTSTDTQYF

v_gene: TRBV28
abundance: many
j_gene: TRBJ2-1
CDR3aa: CASSRTGHLDSYNEQFF

v_gene: TRBV6-1
abundance: -
j_gene: TRBJ2-7
CDR3aa: CASAWGEPGEQYF

v_gene: TRBV6-1
abundance: -
j_gene: TRBJ1-4
CDR3aa: CASRRRGLANEKLFF

v_gene: TRBV28
abundance: many
j_gene: TRBJ1-2
CDR3aa: CASSPRARYGYTF

v_gene: TRBV30
abundance: few
j_gene: TRBJ1-4
CDR3aa: CAWSVWRGYNEKLFF

v_gene: TRBV11-1
abundance: many
j_gene: TRBJ2-2
CDR3aa: CASSLYLTGELFF

v_gene: TRBV5-1
abundance: -
j_gene: TRBJ2-6
CDR3aa: CASWRDSGANVLTF

v_gene: TRBV20-1
abundance: many
j_gene: TRBJ1-4
CDR3aa: CSARDSHNEKLFF

v_gene: TRBV7-2
abundance: many
j_gene: TRBJ2-5
CDR3aa: CASSPGTHQETQYF